This T cell receptor (beta chain) is drawn from a study of cytomegalovirus exposure and HLA in healthy donors. The study's findings and limits: Some highly shared sequence variants likely arose as a pipeline artifact.

The germline V and J ends were trimmed by 0 bases and 5 bases, with 15 bases remaining between them. The CDR3 covers 15 residues. CDR1 and CDR2 from the germline V gene are SGDLS and YYNGEE. Whereas donors were nominally healthy upon sampling, unrecorded immune exposures were probable. PCR was performed using 60 Vbeta and 13 Jbeta primers. Using immunoSEQ multiplex PCR, the repertoire was profiled, and TCRdb retains in-frame clones only, with some absent. The sample comprises 150,000 to 200,000 clones, 80% of which are singletons, and around 5.7% rests with the top ten. A remark on this clone: The antigen remains unidentified.

This clonotype was obtained from a man aged 35-49 years in good health and CMV-seronegative. The rearrangement joins TRBV9 to TRBJ2-7, with a tentative D call TRBD1 (6 bases). The sample comprised PBMCs. The CDR3 DNA reads TGTGCCAGCAGCGTAGCTTTGGGGGCGCTTAACGAGCAGTACTTC. Its translation is CASSVALGALNEQYF.